This T cell receptor beta chain was found in a study of PD-L1 blockade in urothelial cancer. Time point of the sample: pretreatment peripheral blood. V was cut by 3 bases and J by 2 bases, with 14 bases left in between. The germline V gene has CDR1 LNHDA and CDR2 SQIVND (reference sequence). The CDR3 has 15 residues. The study's findings and limits: For durable-benefit patients, tumor-associated blood clones expanded more at 3 weeks.

Comments on this clone: Its specificity is not known.

The data were produced by immunoSEQ multiplex PCR, yet TCRdb's version contains in-frame clones alone and is incomplete. The data show fewer than 100,000 clones, 85% seen once. V and J are TRBV19 and TRBJ2-7, with D possibly being TRBD2 (6 bases). The sequence derives from a man in his forties or fifties with urothelial cancer. The sample here was PBMCs, taken around atezolizumab (anti-PD-L1) treatment. CDR3 protein: CASSITGTETYEQYF. The CDR3, as DNA: TGTGCCAGTAGTATTACCGGGACTGAGACCTACGAGCAGTACTTC.